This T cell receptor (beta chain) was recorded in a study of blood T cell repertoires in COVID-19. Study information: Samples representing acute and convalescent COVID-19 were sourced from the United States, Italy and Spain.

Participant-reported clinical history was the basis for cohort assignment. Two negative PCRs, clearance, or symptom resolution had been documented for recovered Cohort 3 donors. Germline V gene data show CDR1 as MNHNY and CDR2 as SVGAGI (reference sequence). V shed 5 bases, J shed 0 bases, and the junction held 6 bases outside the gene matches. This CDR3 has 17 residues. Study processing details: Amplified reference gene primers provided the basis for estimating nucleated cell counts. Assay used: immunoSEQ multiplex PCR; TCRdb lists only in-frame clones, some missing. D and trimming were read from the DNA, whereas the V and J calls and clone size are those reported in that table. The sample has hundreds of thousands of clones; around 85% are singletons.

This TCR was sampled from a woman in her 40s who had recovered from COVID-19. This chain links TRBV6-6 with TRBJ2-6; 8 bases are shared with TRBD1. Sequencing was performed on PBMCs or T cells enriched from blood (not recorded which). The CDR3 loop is CASSPRTGSSGANVLTF. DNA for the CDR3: TGTGCCAGCAGTCCGAGGACAGGGTCCTCTGGGGCCAACGTCCTGACTTTC.